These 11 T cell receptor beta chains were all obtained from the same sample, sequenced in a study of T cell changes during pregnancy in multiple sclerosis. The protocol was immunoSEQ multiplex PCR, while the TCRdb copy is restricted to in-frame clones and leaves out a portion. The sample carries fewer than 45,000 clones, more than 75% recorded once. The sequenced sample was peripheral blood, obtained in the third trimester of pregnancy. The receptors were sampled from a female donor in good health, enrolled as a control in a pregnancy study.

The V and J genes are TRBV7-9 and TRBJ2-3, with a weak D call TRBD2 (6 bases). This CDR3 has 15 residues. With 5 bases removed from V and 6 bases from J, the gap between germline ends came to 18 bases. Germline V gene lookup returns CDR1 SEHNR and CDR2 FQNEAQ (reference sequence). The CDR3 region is CASSTIAERWDTQYF. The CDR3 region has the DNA TGTGCCAGCAGCACCATAGCGGAGAGGTGGGATACGCAGTATTTT.

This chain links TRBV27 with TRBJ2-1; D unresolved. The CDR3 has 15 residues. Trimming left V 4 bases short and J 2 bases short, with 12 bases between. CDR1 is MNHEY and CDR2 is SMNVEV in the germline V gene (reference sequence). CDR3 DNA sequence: TGTGCCAGCAGTTCGACGCTAGTCCCCTACAATGAGCAGTTCTTC. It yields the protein CASSSTLVPYNEQFF.

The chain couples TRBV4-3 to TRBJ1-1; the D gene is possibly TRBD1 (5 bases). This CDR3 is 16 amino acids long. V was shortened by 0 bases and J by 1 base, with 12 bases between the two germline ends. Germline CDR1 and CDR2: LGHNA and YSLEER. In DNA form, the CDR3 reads TGCGCCAGCAGCCAAGATAAGGGACTTGGGAACACTGAAGCTTTCTTT. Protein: CASSQDKGLGNTEAFF.

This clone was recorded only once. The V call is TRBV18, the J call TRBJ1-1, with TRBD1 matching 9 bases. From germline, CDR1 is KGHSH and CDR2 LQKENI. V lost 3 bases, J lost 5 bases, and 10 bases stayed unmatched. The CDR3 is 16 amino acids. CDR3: CASSPRTGARGTEAFF. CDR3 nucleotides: TGTGCCAGCTCACCGAGGACAGGGGCGAGGGGAACTGAAGCTTTCTTT.

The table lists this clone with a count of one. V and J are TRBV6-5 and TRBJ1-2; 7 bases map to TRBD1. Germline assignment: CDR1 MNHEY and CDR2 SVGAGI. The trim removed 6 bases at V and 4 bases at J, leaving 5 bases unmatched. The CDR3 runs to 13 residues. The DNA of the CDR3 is TGTGCCAGCAGCAAGGGACAGTTCTATGGCTACACCTTC. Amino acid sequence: CASSKGQFYGYTF.

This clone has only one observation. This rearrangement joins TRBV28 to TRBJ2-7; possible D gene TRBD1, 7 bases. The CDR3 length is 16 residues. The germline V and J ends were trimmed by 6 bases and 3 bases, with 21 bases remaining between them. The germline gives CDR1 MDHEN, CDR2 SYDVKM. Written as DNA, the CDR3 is TGTGCCAGCAGCCCGAGAGGGGGCAGGGGACTCTACGAGCAGTACTTC. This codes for CASSPRGGRGLYEQYF. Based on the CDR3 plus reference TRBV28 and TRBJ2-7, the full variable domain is DVKVTQSSRYLVKRTGEKVFLECVQDMDHENMFWYRQDPGLGLRLIYFSYDVKMKEKGDIPEGYSVSREKKERFSLILESASTNQTSMYLCASSPRGGRGLYEQYFGPGTRLTVT.

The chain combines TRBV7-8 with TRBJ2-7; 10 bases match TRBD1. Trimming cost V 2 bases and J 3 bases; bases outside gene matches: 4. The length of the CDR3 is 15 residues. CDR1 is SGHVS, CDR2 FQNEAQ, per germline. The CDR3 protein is CASSLRRDRGYEQYF. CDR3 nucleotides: TGTGCCAGCAGCTTACGTCGGGACAGGGGCTACGAGCAGTACTTC.

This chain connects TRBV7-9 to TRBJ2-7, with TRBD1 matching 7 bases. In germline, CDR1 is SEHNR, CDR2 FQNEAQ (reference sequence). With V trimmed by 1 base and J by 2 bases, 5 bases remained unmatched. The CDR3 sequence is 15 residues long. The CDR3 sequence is CASSLVGQVPYEQYF. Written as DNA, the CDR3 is TGTGCCAGCAGCTTAGTAGGACAGGTGCCCTACGAGCAGTACTTC.

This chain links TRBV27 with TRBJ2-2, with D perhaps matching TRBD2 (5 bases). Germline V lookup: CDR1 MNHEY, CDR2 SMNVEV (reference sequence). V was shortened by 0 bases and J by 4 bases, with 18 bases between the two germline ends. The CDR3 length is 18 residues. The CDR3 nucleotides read TGTGCCAGCAGTTTATCAGGTGGCGGAGGAGGAGCCACCGGGGAGCTGTTTTTT. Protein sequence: CASSLSGGGGGATGELFF.

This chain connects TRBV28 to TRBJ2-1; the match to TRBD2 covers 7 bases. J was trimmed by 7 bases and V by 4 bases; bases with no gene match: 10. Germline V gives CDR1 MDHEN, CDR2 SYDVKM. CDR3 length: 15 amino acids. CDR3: CASSSLGGRGNEQFF. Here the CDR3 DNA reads TGTGCCAGCAGTTCCTTAGGCGGGAGAGGGAATGAGCAGTTCTTC. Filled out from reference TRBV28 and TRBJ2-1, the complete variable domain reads DVKVTQSSRYLVKRTGEKVFLECVQDMDHENMFWYRQDPGLGLRLIYFSYDVKMKEKGDIPEGYSVSREKKERFSLILESASTNQTSMYLCASSSLGGRGNEQFFGPGTRLTVL.

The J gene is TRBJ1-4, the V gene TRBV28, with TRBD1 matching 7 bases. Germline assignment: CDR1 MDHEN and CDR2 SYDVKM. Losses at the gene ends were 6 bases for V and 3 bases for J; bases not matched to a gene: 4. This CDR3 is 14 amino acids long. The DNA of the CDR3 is TGTGCCAGCAGATCTGGGACAGCTAATGAAAAACTGTTTTTT. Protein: CASRSGTANEKLFF.